The 26 T cell receptor beta chains listed next were all sequenced from one sample in a study of cytomegalovirus exposure and HLA in healthy donors. The PCR had 60 Vbeta and 13 Jbeta primers. Clones were sequenced by immunoSEQ multiplex PCR, and TCRdb holds only the in-frame ones, with some missing. The table includes approximately 200,000 clones, just under 75% detected once. The sample consisted of PBMCs. The receptors shown here come from a man younger than 40 in good health and CMV-seropositive.

This CDR3 is CASSTGLAGGPRYEQYF. The CDR3 nucleotides are TGTGCCAGTAGTACGGGACTAGCGGGGGGGCCTCGGTACGAGCAGTACTTC. The chain couples TRBV19 to TRBJ2-7; 16 positions agree with TRBD2. The CDR3 is 17 amino acids. Germline CDR1 is LNHDA and CDR2 is SQIVND (reference sequence). The ends lost 4 bases at V and 4 bases at J; junction bases unmatched: 7.

This chain connects TRBV19 to TRBJ1-6; 10 bases are shared with TRBD1. The ends lost 4 bases at V and 7 bases at J; junction bases unmatched: 13. The germline CDR1 and CDR2 sequences are LNHDA and SQIVND (reference sequence). There are 18 residues in the CDR3. CDR3 sequence: CASSRTLGQGKGNSPLHF. CDR3 DNA sequence: TGTGCCAGTAGTAGAACCCTGGGACAGGGGAAGGGAAATTCACCCCTCCACTTT. The whole variable domain, filled in from reference TRBV19 and TRBJ1-6, reads DGGITQSPKYLFRKEGQNVTLSCEQNLNHDAMYWYRQDPGQGLRLIYYSQIVNDFQKGDIAEGYSVSREKKESFPLTVTSAQKNPTAFYLCASSRTLGQGKGNSPLHFGNGTRLTVT.

This clone was recorded once. This chain joins TRBV19 and TRBJ1-5; unclear D gene. V lost 7 bases and J lost 0, with 10 bases in between. The CDR3 totals 14 residues. Looked up from germline, CDR1 is LNHDA and CDR2 is SQIVND (reference sequence). The CDR3 DNA reads TGTGCCAGTATAGGACTGAATAGCAATCAGCCCCAGCATTTT. Its protein is CASIGLNSNQPQHF.

This clone was counted a single time. The sample holds other DNA sequences that translate to the same CDR3. This chain joins TRBV9 and TRBJ2-7; TRBD2 agrees at 8 bases. CDR3 length: 14 amino acids. After removal of 0 bases from V and 3 bases from J, the junction contained 2 bases not matched to a gene. Germline V gene sequence: CDR1 SGDLS, CDR2 YYNGEE. In DNA, the CDR3 is TGTGCCAGCAGCGTAGCCAGCGGGAGCTACGAGCAGTACTTC. Residues: CASSVASGSYEQYF.

The chain combines TRBV7-9 with TRBJ1-5; D perhaps matches TRBD1 (5 bases). V was clipped by 5 bases and J by 4 bases, with 12 bases between them. Germline CDR1 reads SEHNR; CDR2 reads FQNEAQ (reference sequence). This CDR3 contains 14 residues. CDR3 in DNA: TGTGCCAGCAGCCCGGGGGAGGGGAATCAGCCCCAGCATTTT. Its translation is CASSPGEGNQPQHF.

The J gene is TRBJ2-7, the V gene TRBV19; the D is unclear. Germline CDR1 is LNHDA and CDR2 is SQIVND (reference sequence). This CDR3 contains 11 residues. V was trimmed by 7 bases and J by 2 bases, leaving 6 bases between them. As DNA, the CDR3 is TGTGCCAGTAACCCAGCCTACGAGCAGTACTTC. Its protein is CASNPAYEQYF.

This clone appeared a few times. This chain uses TRBV11-2 with TRBJ2-5; D perhaps matches TRBD1 (6 bases). The V gene lost 1 base and the J gene lost 5 bases, with 14 bases spanning the gap. Germline values: CDR1 SGHAT, CDR2 FQNNGV. This CDR3 is built from 15 residues. The CDR3 coding sequence is TGTGCCAGCAGCTTAGTGGCAGGGGCTCAGGAGACCCAGTACTTC. Its translation is CASSLVAGAQETQYF.

The chain is built from TRBV30 and TRBJ2-7; TRBD1 matches at 7 bases. Losses at the gene ends were 4 bases for V and 3 bases for J; bases not matched to a gene: 9. This CDR3 region has 14 residues. The germline CDR1 and CDR2 sequences are GTSNPN and SVGIG (reference sequence). This CDR3 reads CAWNPGQLDYEQYF. CDR3 coding DNA: TGTGCCTGGAACCCGGGACAGCTAGACTACGAGCAGTACTTC.

The chain combines TRBV5-1 with TRBJ2-5; TRBD2 might be the D (6 bases). Near its end, the DNA agrees better with TRBJ2-7, so the J call may be wrong. Per the germline V gene, CDR1 is SGHRS and CDR2 is YFSETQ. The CDR3 is 14 amino acids. CDR3 region: CASSLERGIVEQYF. Written as DNA, the CDR3 is TGCGCCAGCAGCTTGGAACGGGGGATTGTCGAGCAGTACTTC.

The rearrangement joins TRBV7-9 to TRBJ2-2; D is unresolved. With 1 base removed from V and 6 bases from J, the gap between germline ends came to 3 bases. Per the germline V gene, CDR1 is SEHNR and CDR2 is FQNEAQ (reference sequence). The CDR3 extends over 12 amino acids. Here the CDR3 reads CASSLVSGELFF. CDR3 in DNA: TGTGCCAGCAGCTTAGTCTCCGGGGAGCTGTTTTTT.

V usage is TRBV4-2 and J usage is TRBJ1-1; 11 nucleotides align to TRBD1. The trim removed 4 bases at V and 6 bases at J, leaving 7 bases unmatched. Germline CDR1 LGHNA, CDR2 YNFKEQ. There are 15 residues in the CDR3. Here the CDR3 DNA reads TGTGCCAGCAGCCGACCTTCGGGACAGGGGGCTGAAGCTTTCTTT. As protein: CASSRPSGQGAEAFF.

V and J are TRBV6-6 and TRBJ1-2; 9 bases agree with TRBD1. This CDR3 comprises 14 residues. J gave up 4 bases and V 10 bases, and 10 bases lay outside the gene matches. The germline V gene encodes CDR1 MNHNY and CDR2 SVGAGI (reference sequence). Here the CDR3 reads CATERDRVSYGYTF. Written as DNA, the CDR3 is TGTGCCACCGAGAGGGACAGGGTGAGCTATGGCTACACCTTC.

This clone was picked up one time. In DNA, the CDR3 is TGTGCCTGGAATAGCGGGGGCACCGGGGAGCTGTTTTTT. Protein: CAWNSGGTGELFF. This chain joins TRBV30 and TRBJ2-2; 9 bases map to TRBD2. CDR1 and CDR2 (germline): GTSNPN, SVGIG (reference sequence). J was trimmed by 4 bases and V by 4 bases; bases with no gene match: 1. This CDR3 comprises 13 residues.

Points on this clone: The same CDR3 is also encoded by other DNA sequences in this sample. The V gene is TRBV30, the J gene TRBJ1-2; D is undetermined. Trimming took 0 bases from V and 4 from J, leaving 3 bases between them. Germline V gene lookup returns CDR1 GTSNPN and CDR2 SVGIG (reference sequence). The CDR3 runs to 11 residues. In DNA, the CDR3 is TGTGCCTGGAGTGTTCTCTATGGCTACACCTTC. Translation gives CAWSVLYGYTF.

V gene TRBV5-1 combines with J gene TRBJ2-7, with 9 bases lining up with TRBD1. CDR1 and CDR2 (germline): SGHRS, YFSETQ. After removal of 0 bases from V and 2 bases from J, the junction contained 0 bases not matched to a gene. The CDR3 covers 14 residues. In nucleotides, the CDR3 is TGCGCCAGCAGCTTGGGGGACAGGGCCTACGAGCAGTACTTC. This gives the protein CASSLGDRAYEQYF. Full variable domain (outside the CDR3, taken from reference TRBV5-1 and TRBJ2-7): KAGVTQTPRYLIKTRGQQVTLSCSPISGHRSVSWYQQTPGQGLQFLFEYFSETQRNKGNFPGRFSGRQFSNSRSEMNVSTLELGDSALYLCASSLGDRAYEQYFGPGTRLTVT.

J is TRBJ2-3 and V is TRBV28, with TRBD2 matching 14 bases. The CDR3 totals 16 residues. CDR1 is MDHEN, CDR2 SYDVKM, per germline. The V and J ends lost 4 bases and 3 bases, in that order; junction bases with no gene match: 3. This CDR3 is CASSWGLAGETDTQYF. In DNA form, the CDR3 reads TGTGCCAGCAGTTGGGGACTAGCGGGAGAGACAGATACGCAGTATTTT.

The V call is TRBV9, the J call TRBJ2-6, with TRBD1 matching over 10 bases. Trimming cost V 4 bases and J 2 bases; bases outside gene matches: 6. This CDR3 comprises 17 residues. The V gene's germline CDR1 is SGDLS and CDR2 YYNGEE. The CDR3 bases are TGTGCCAGCAGCACGCGACAGGGGGCTGCTGGGGCCAACGTCCTGACTTTC. As protein: CASSTRQGAAGANVLTF.

The chain employs TRBV5-1 and TRBJ1-2, with TRBD1 identical over 8 bases. Germline CDR1 is SGHRS and CDR2 is YFSETQ. The V gene end was trimmed by 4 bases and the J gene end by 4 bases; junction bases not matched to a gene: 6. The CDR3 has 14 amino acids. The CDR3 protein is CASSPTGGVYGYTF. The CDR3 DNA sequence: TGCGCCAGCAGCCCAACAGGGGGGGTCTATGGCTACACCTTC.

The gene calls are TRBV27 and TRBJ2-3, with D possibly TRBD1 on 5 matching bases. Deletions cut 6 bases from V and 4 bases from J, with 14 bases between. Looked up from germline, CDR1 is MNHEY and CDR2 is SMNVEV (reference sequence). The CDR3 has 14 residues. This CDR3 reads CASSYLGLADTQYF. Written as DNA, the CDR3 is TGTGCCAGCAGCTATTTGGGGCTTGCAGATACGCAGTATTTT.

In DNA, the CDR3 is TGTGCCAGCAGTTACTCGGGTCGGGGTAGGAATTCACCCCTCCACTTT. This gives the protein CASSYSGRGRNSPLHF. The rearrangement uses TRBV6-5 and TRBJ1-6; D gene uncertain. V lost 0 bases and J 7 bases, leaving 13 bases between the germline ends. The germline V gene has CDR1 MNHEY and CDR2 SVGAGI. The CDR3 length is 16 residues.

The chain recombines TRBV27 with TRBJ2-7, with TRBD2 as a possible D gene (6 bases). There are 13 residues in the CDR3. Trimming cost V 6 bases and J 5 bases, with 14 bases left between them. Germline CDR1 and CDR2: MNHEY and SMNVEV (reference sequence). The CDR3 is CASRRIGGDEQYF. For the CDR3, the DNA is TGTGCCAGCAGGCGAATTGGAGGGGACGAGCAGTACTTC.

The sample holds a few counts of this clone. The rearrangement links TRBV6-5 to TRBJ1-1; possibly TRBD1 for D (5 bases). The CDR3 runs 13 residues. The V gene's germline CDR1 is MNHEY and CDR2 SVGAGI. V was shortened by 11 bases and J by 1 base, with 14 bases between the two germline ends. CDR3 nucleotides: TGTGCCTCTATGGGGCCGACGAACACTGAAGCTTTCTTT. Its protein is CASMGPTNTEAFF.

V usage is TRBV6-6 and J usage is TRBJ2-7; TRBD2 matches 8 bases. The germline V gene encodes CDR1 MNHNY and CDR2 SVGAGI (reference sequence). There are 11 residues in the CDR3. V was clipped by 8 bases and J by 6 bases; unmatched bases: 3. CDR3 in amino acids: CASLRGGEQYF. CDR3 coding DNA: TGTGCCAGCCTACGGGGGGGCGAGCAGTACTTC.

The rearrangement links TRBV19 to TRBJ2-1; 8 nucleotides match TRBD2. J was trimmed by 2 bases and V by 5 bases; bases with no gene match: 5. The CDR3 is 15 amino acids. Germline assignment: CDR1 LNHDA and CDR2 SQIVND (reference sequence). The CDR3 here is CASSSSGSTYNEQFF. The CDR3 region has the DNA TGTGCCAGTAGTTCGAGCGGGAGTACCTACAATGAGCAGTTCTTC. Drawing the rest from reference TRBV19 and TRBJ2-1, the complete variable domain is DGGITQSPKYLFRKEGQNVTLSCEQNLNHDAMYWYRQDPGQGLRLIYYSQIVNDFQKGDIAEGYSVSREKKESFPLTVTSAQKNPTAFYLCASSSSGSTYNEQFFGPGTRLTVL.

Remarks on this clone: Other DNA variants within this sample encode the same CDR3. The V call is TRBV19, the J call TRBJ1-1; unclear D gene. Germline V lookup: CDR1 LNHDA, CDR2 SQIVND (reference sequence). This CDR3 contains 13 residues. CDR3 DNA sequence: TGTGCAAGCTCCCCCGGGGTGAACACTGAAGCTTTCTTT. This encodes CASSPGVNTEAFF.

The V and J genes are TRBV14 and TRBJ2-7, with D uncertain. The CDR3 spans 13 residues. The V and J ends lost 2 bases and 2 bases respectively, with 7 bases between them. From germline, CDR1 is SGHDN and CDR2 FVKESK. The CDR3 region is CASSQFVAYEQYF. CDR3 coding DNA: TGTGCCAGCAGCCAATTCGTCGCCTACGAGCAGTACTTC.